Presented here are 29 T cell receptor beta chains from one specimen sequenced in a study of shared clonotypes between healthy human individuals (TCRdb year 2020). Library preparation used the immunoSEQ multiplex PCR assay. TCRdb stores this immuneACCESS table with in-frame sequences only. Part of the clones is absent; in the studies checked, under half of the shortfall reflects unresolved V genes, and no reason is known for the rest. The sample table records about 1.5 million clones; roughly 96% of these occur just once. The ten largest clones capture roughly 1.1% of the sample. Sequenced input: naive CD4+ T cells sorted from blood. The cell subset or site label, read with the paper, signifies: CD45RA+ positively selected. The source is a man aged 25-40 years in good health.

This clone was seen a handful of times. The chain joins TRBV10-2 to TRBJ2-1; D might be TRBD2 (6 bases). The germline V and J ends were trimmed by 6 bases and 13 bases, with 13 bases remaining between them. This CDR3 is 11 amino acids long. Germline CDR1 and CDR2: WSHSY and SAAADI. CDR3 sequence reads: CASSTPGLQFF. CDR3 bases: TGCGCCAGCAGCACACCGGGACTCCAGTTCTTC.

V is TRBV28 and J is TRBJ1-5; D gene uncertain. V was cut by 4 bases and J by 1 base, with 11 bases left in between. Germline V gene sequence: CDR1 MDHEN, CDR2 SYDVKM. The CDR3 contains 15 residues. For the CDR3, the DNA is TGTGCCAGCAGTTATAGGCAGATAAGCAATCAGCCCCAGCATTTT. This codes for CASSYRQISNQPQHF.

V is TRBV6-1 and J is TRBJ1-5; weak D call: TRBD1 (6 bases). The V gene lost 5 bases and the J gene lost 6 bases, with 14 bases spanning the gap. The CDR3 loop spans 14 amino acids. Germline CDR1 reads MNHNS; CDR2 reads SASEGT. In DNA form, the CDR3 reads TGTGCCAGCAGTCCCCCCCCGGGGGCTCAGCCCCAGCATTTT. It encodes CASSPPPGAQPQHF.

The chain has TRBV5-4 and TRBJ2-2; a possible D gene is TRBD1 (6 bases). The ends were cut back, 7 bases at V and 1 base at J, with 17 bases in the middle. Germline CDR1 SGHNT, CDR2 YYREEE (reference sequence). The CDR3 runs 16 residues. CDR3 region: CASSLGIGGNTGELFF. The DNA of the CDR3 is TGTGCCAGCTCCCTGGGGATAGGGGGGAACACCGGGGAGCTGTTTTTT.

The J gene is TRBJ2-7, the V gene TRBV11-3; tentative D call: TRBD2 (6 bases). CDR1 is SGHNT and CDR2 is YENEEA in the germline V gene. Trimming took off 5 bases at V and 3 bases at J, with 20 bases between the two ends. The CDR3 consists of 16 residues. The CDR3, as DNA: TGTGCCAGCAGCCCTAAATTGTGGGAGGCAGTCTACGAGCAGTACTTC. Translated, it gives CASSPKLWEAVYEQYF. Full variable domain (missing parts from reference TRBV11-3 and TRBJ2-7): EAGVVQSPRYKIIEKKQPVAFWCNPISGHNTLYWYLQNLGQGPELLIRYENEEAVDDSQLPKDRFSAERLKGVDSTLKIQPAELGDSAVYLCASSPKLWEAVYEQYFGPGTRLTVT.

The genes are TRBV29-1 and TRBJ1-4; D uncertain. The germline gives CDR1 SQVTM, CDR2 ANQGSEA. V lost 7 bases and J lost 7, with 16 bases in between. This CDR3 spans 13 amino acids. The CDR3 region is CSAAWGAGEKLFF. Written as DNA, the CDR3 is TGCAGCGCCGCATGGGGAGCGGGTGAAAAACTGTTTTTT.

A few counts support this clone. The chain is built from TRBV9 and TRBJ2-2; 7 nucleotides line up with TRBD1. The CDR3 loop spans 15 amino acids. Per the germline V gene, CDR1 is SGDLS and CDR2 is YYNGEE. J gave up 4 bases and V 2 bases, and 5 bases lay outside the gene matches. DNA of the CDR3: TGTGCCAGCAGCGTTAAGGGGGCCGGCACCGGGGAGCTGTTTTTT. Residues: CASSVKGAGTGELFF.

This chain links TRBV19 with TRBJ1-3; D is possibly TRBD1 (6 bases). The V and J ends lost 2 bases and 3 bases respectively, with 11 bases between them. CDR1 is LNHDA and CDR2 is SQIVND in the germline V gene (reference sequence). The CDR3 spans 15 residues. The CDR3 DNA sequence: TGTGCCAGTAGTATACCGACAGGAATTGGAAACACCATATATTTT. This translates into CASSIPTGIGNTIYF.

The chain recombines TRBV11-2 with TRBJ2-2, with D unresolved. Trimming cost V 4 bases and J 6 bases, with 12 bases left between them. Germline values: CDR1 SGHAT, CDR2 FQNNGV. The CDR3 is made up of 14 amino acids. The DNA of the CDR3 is TGTGCCAGCAGCTATCTCGGCGGTGCCGGGGAGCTGTTTTTT. Amino acid sequence: CASSYLGGAGELFF.

This chain uses TRBV2 with TRBJ1-1; 12 bases agree with TRBD1. V gave up 7 bases and J gave up 0 bases; unmatched junction bases: 3. The CDR3 consists of 15 residues. Germline V gives CDR1 SNHLY, CDR2 FYNNEI. This chain's CDR3 is CASTGTGGVNTEAFF. CDR3 coding DNA: TGTGCCAGCACCGGGACAGGGGGCGTGAACACTGAAGCTTTCTTT.

This rearrangement joins TRBV27 to TRBJ2-2, with 10 bases that match TRBD2. After removal of 4 bases from V and 4 bases from J, the junction contained 6 bases not matched to a gene. Germline-derived CDR1 and CDR2 are MNHEY and SMNVEV (reference sequence). The CDR3 is made up of 16 amino acids. The CDR3 spells CASSSSSGSGTGELFF. CDR3 nucleotide sequence: TGTGCCAGCAGTTCGTCTAGCGGGAGTGGCACCGGGGAGCTGTTTTTT.

The chain has TRBV7-9 and TRBJ2-2; no clear D gene. The CDR3 extends over 14 amino acids. The germline gives CDR1 SEHNR, CDR2 FQNEAQ (reference sequence). V lost 4 bases, J lost 3 bases, and 9 bases lay in between. CDR3 DNA: TGTGCCAGCAGCTCGACACTGGACACCGGGGAGCTGTTTTTT. Its protein is CASSSTLDTGELFF.

The CDR3 sequence: CASRLTGVNTEAFF. The CDR3 nucleotides are TGTGCCAGTAGATTGACAGGGGTGAACACTGAAGCTTTCTTT. V and J are TRBV19 and TRBJ1-1, with TRBD1 matching over 8 bases. The CDR3 contains 14 residues. V shed 6 bases and J 0 bases; nucleotides not matched to a gene: 3. Germline loops: CDR1 LNHDA, CDR2 SQIVND (reference sequence).

The V call is TRBV5-3, the J call TRBJ1-3; D is undetermined. TRBV5-3 is annotated as an ORF whose role is uncertain. V gave up 3 bases and J gave up 3 bases, with 13 bases separating them. There are 15 residues in the CDR3. CDR3 coding DNA: TGTGCCAGAAGCTCCTTTTTTTTGAGTGGAAACACCATATATTTT. It encodes CARSSFFLSGNTIYF.

The chain recombines TRBV2 with TRBJ2-7; the D gene is possibly TRBD2 (5 bases). Per germline, CDR1 SNHLY and CDR2 FYNNEI. With 7 bases removed from V and 3 bases from J, the gap between germline ends came to 10 bases. The CDR3 extends over 12 amino acids. The CDR3 protein is CASTTSSYEQYF. The CDR3 DNA is TGTGCCAGCACTACTAGTAGCTACGAGCAGTACTTC.

The CDR3 here is CASSSASWEQYF. As DNA, the CDR3 is TGTGCCAGCAGTTCCGCCAGTTGGGAGCAGTACTTC. The chain couples TRBV27 to TRBJ2-7; D uncertain. The CDR3 contains 12 residues. The ends were cut back, 4 bases at V and 7 bases at J, with 11 bases in the middle. The germline CDR1 and CDR2 sequences are MNHEY and SMNVEV (reference sequence).

The V gene is TRBV18, the J gene TRBJ2-2; D ambiguous. Germline CDR1 KGHSH, CDR2 LQKENI. The CDR3 sequence is 14 residues long. Trimming cost V 1 base and J 4 bases, with 7 bases left between them. CDR3 loop: CASSPLDFTGELFF. The CDR3 region has the DNA TGTGCCAGCTCACCACTTGATTTCACCGGGGAGCTGTTTTTT.

The chain has TRBV11-2 and TRBJ2-6; a weak D match, TRBD1 (5 bases). The V gene lost 8 bases and the J gene lost 4 bases, with 12 bases spanning the gap. The CDR3 is made up of 14 amino acids. Germline lookup yields CDR1 SGHAT and CDR2 FQNNGV. The CDR3, as DNA: TGTGCCAGCGGCCGAACAGGAGGGGCCAACGTCCTGACTTTC. Its translation: CASGRTGGANVLTF.

The chain links TRBV2 to TRBJ2-1; TRBD2 agrees at 13 bases. The CDR3 extends over 16 amino acids. Germline V gene data show CDR1 as SNHLY and CDR2 as FYNNEI. J lost 3 bases, V lost 6 bases, and 5 bases had no gene match. The CDR3 region is CASRAGTSGNYNEQFF. For the CDR3, the DNA is TGTGCCAGCAGGGCCGGGACTAGCGGGAACTACAATGAGCAGTTCTTC. Full variable domain (missing parts from reference TRBV2 and TRBJ2-1): EPEVTQTPSHQVTQMGQEVILRCVPISNHLYFYWYRQILGQKVEFLVSFYNNEISEKSEIFDDQFSVERPDGSNFTLKIRSTKLEDSAMYFCASRAGTSGNYNEQFFGPGTRLTVL.

V gene TRBV7-2 combines with J gene TRBJ2-7, with 10 bases fitting TRBD2. V shed 5 bases and J 4 bases; nucleotides not matched to a gene: 11. Germline CDR1 is SGHTA and CDR2 is FQGNSA. CDR3 size: 16 residues. The CDR3 reads CASSKRGLAEIYEQYF. CDR3 sequence (DNA): TGTGCCAGCAGCAAACGTGGACTAGCGGAGATTTACGAGCAGTACTTC. The whole variable domain, remainder taken from reference TRBV7-2 and TRBJ2-7, is GAGVSQSPSNKVTEKGKDVELRCDPISGHTALYWYRQSLGQGLEFLIYFQGNSAPDKSGLPSDRFSAERTGGSVSTLTIQRTQQEDSAVYLCASSKRGLAEIYEQYFGPGTRLTVT.

This chain links TRBV28 with TRBJ1-4; possible D gene TRBD1, 5 bases. The V end was cut by 5 bases, the J end by 8 bases, with 21 bases between. The germline gives CDR1 MDHEN, CDR2 SYDVKM. This CDR3 spans 16 amino acids. This chain's CDR3 is CASSPHSEGLGEKLFF. CDR3 coding DNA: TGTGCCAGCAGTCCCCACTCGGAGGGGCTTGGGGAAAAACTGTTTTTT.

CDR3 amino acids: CASSIKLAVPYEQYF. The CDR3 bases are TGTGCCAGTAGTATAAAGCTAGCGGTCCCCTACGAGCAGTACTTC. The chain carries TRBV19 and TRBJ2-7, with TRBD2 matching 7 bases. Germline trimming cut 2 bases from V and 2 bases from J; bases unmatched to any gene: 6. CDR1 is LNHDA and CDR2 is SQIVND in the germline V gene (reference sequence). CDR3 length: 15 amino acids.

This clone has only one observation. Other nucleotide sequences from this sample produce the same CDR3. The chain joins TRBV6-6 to TRBJ2-7, with D maybe TRBD1 (7 bases). The germline CDR1 and CDR2 sequences are MNHNY and SVGAGI (reference sequence). Trimming cost V 6 bases and J 1 base, with 13 bases left between them. CDR3 length: 14 residues. The CDR3 region has the DNA TGTGCCAGCAGCCCTCAGGGGGGTTCCTACGAGCAGTACTTC. As protein: CASSPQGGSYEQYF.

This chain joins TRBV4-2 and TRBJ2-5; D is undetermined. Trimming cost V 1 base and J 5 bases, with 20 bases left between them. The germline gives CDR1 LGHNA, CDR2 YNFKEQ. The CDR3 is 17 residues long. The CDR3 sequence is CASSQAPPPAGAETQYF. The CDR3, as DNA: TGTGCCAGCAGCCAAGCACCACCCCCTGCAGGAGCCGAGACCCAGTACTTC.

The chain uses TRBV5-1 and TRBJ2-7; D could derive from TRBD1 or TRBD2 (5 bases each). V was pared by 3 bases and J by 0 bases, with 10 bases between. The CDR3 is 14 residues long. In germline, CDR1 is SGHRS, CDR2 YFSETQ. For the CDR3, the DNA is TGCGCCAGCAGCTGGGACCCGAGCTCCTACGAGCAGTACTTC. As protein: CASSWDPSSYEQYF.

The CDR3 loop is CSGGGQPAETQYF. The CDR3 region has the DNA TGCAGCGGGGGGGGACAGCCAGCAGAGACCCAGTACTTC. The rearrangement uses TRBV29-1 and TRBJ2-5, with D perhaps TRBD1 or TRBD2 (7 bases each). CDR1 and CDR2 from the germline V gene are SQVTM and ANQGSEA. The CDR3 length is 13 residues. V lost 7 bases to trimming and J lost 4 bases, with 16 bases between them.

This clone was seen a handful of times. This chain uses TRBV10-3 with TRBJ2-7; 10 bases line up with TRBD1. After removal of 6 bases from V and 7 bases from J, the junction contained 12 bases not matched to a gene. This CDR3 contains 15 residues. Germline V CDR1 and CDR2: ENHRY, SYGVKD. DNA of the CDR3: TGTGCCATCAGGGGGGACAGGGGATCAATGGGAGAGCAGTACTTC. This codes for CAIRGDRGSMGEQYF.

This chain's CDR3 is CASSLGQGASGNTIYF. The CDR3 DNA sequence: TGTGCCAGCAGCCTCGGACAGGGGGCTTCTGGAAACACCATATATTTT. The rearrangement joins TRBV7-8 to TRBJ1-3, with 11 bases lining up with TRBD1. V gave up 5 bases and J gave up 1 base; unmatched junction bases: 4. The CDR3 is 16 amino acids. The germline gives CDR1 SGHVS, CDR2 FQNEAQ.

The chain couples TRBV5-1 to TRBJ2-5; 8 bases fit TRBD2. This CDR3 has 17 residues. The V and J ends lost 8 bases and 1 base, in that order; junction bases with no gene match: 16. Germline lookup yields CDR1 SGHRS and CDR2 YFSETQ. As DNA, the CDR3 is TGCGCCAGTAGCCCGGGGCTAGCGGGCAATACCCAAGAGACCCAGTACTTC. Its protein is CASSPGLAGNTQETQYF.